Detailed here is one T cell receptor beta chain. No antigen is known for it. This entry belongs to a study of cytomegalovirus exposure and HLA in healthy donors. The PCR used 60 Vbeta and 13 Jbeta primers. Profiled with immunoSEQ multiplex PCR; TCRdb holds only in-frame clones, not every one. The sample consists of 120,000 or so clones, around 75% of them appearing once. Germline CDR1 is MNHNS and CDR2 is SASEGT. The CDR3 is made up of 17 amino acids. J was trimmed by 1 base and V by 3 bases; bases with no gene match: 5. Notes on the study in general: In a later analysis, TCR beta V- and J-gene trimming was associated with a missense DCLRE1C variant. There were some public TCRs occurring in many donors, but most TCR sequences were rare. The study assumed roughly uniform donor sequencing depth for presence/absence analyses.

The sequencing input was PBMCs. This receptor was taken from a woman in her 50s in good health and CMV-seropositive. The chain employs TRBV6-1 and TRBJ2-3, with 12 bases lining up with TRBD2. The DNA for the CDR3 is TGTGCCAGCAGTGACGACCGGACTAGCGGGGGCACAGATACGCAGTATTTT. Translating it yields CASSDDRTSGGTDTQYF.